The 3 T cell receptor beta chains below come from one sample, sequenced in a study of T-cell memory formation after mild COVID-19. TCRdb processed the 5' RACE reads anew with MiXCR; each CDR3 protein has one entry. This sample has some 150,000 distinct CDR3 sequences, with around 25% found just once. The specimen was PBMCs or a T cell subset sorted from them (not recorded which). The source is an adult woman who had mild COVID-19 (a few samples of this study predate the infection). Cell type and time point are not known.

V is TRBV19 and J is TRBJ2-7; TRBD1 might be the D (6 bases). Trimming left V 6 bases short and J 3 bases short, with 15 bases between. Germline V lookup: CDR1 LNHDA, CDR2 SQIVND (reference sequence). CDR3 length: 14 residues. The CDR3 nucleotides read TGTGCCAGTAGCCTACGGGACACTTACTACGAGCAGTACTTC. Protein: CASSLRDTYYEQYF.

This clonotype came up a few times. The chain is built from TRBV12-3 or TRBV12-4 and TRBJ2-7; D not certain. The CDR3 has 14 residues. Trimming left V 3 bases short and J 2 bases short, with 11 bases between. The CDR3 spells CASSLSGSPYEQYF. DNA for the CDR3: TGTGCCAGCAGTTTGAGTGGGTCACCCTACGAGCAGTACTTC.

Only a few counts were recorded for this clonotype. V usage is TRBV6-4 and J usage is TRBJ2-1; TRBD2 matches 13 bases. Trimming took 3 bases from V and 7 from J; bases not matched to a gene: 3. Looked up from germline, CDR1 is MRHNA and CDR2 is SNTAGT. This CDR3 contains 15 residues. CDR3 protein: CASSETSGGLNEQFF. DNA for the CDR3: TGTGCCAGCAGTGAGACTAGCGGGGGGCTTAATGAGCAGTTCTTC.